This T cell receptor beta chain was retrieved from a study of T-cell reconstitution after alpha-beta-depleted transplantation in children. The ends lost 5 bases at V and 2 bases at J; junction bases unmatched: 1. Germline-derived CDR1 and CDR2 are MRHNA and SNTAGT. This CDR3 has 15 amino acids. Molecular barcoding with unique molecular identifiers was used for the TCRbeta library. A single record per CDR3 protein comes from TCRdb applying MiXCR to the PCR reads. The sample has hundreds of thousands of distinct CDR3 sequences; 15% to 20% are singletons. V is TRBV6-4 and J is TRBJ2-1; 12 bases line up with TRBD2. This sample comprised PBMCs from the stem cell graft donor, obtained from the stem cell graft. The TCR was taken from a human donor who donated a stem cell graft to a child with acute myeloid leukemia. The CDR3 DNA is TGTGCCAGCAGTAGACTAGCGGGGGCCTACAATGAGCAGTTCTTC. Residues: CASSRLAGAYNEQFF.